This T cell receptor (beta chain) was obtained from a study of early T cells in non-severe SARS-CoV-2 infection. Overall study: Sequencing used unsorted whole-blood bulk RNA, so chains lack pairing.

The ends were cut back, 8 bases at V and 3 bases at J, with 18 bases in the middle. The CDR3 extends over 15 amino acids. Unique molecular identifiers were affixed to single, distinct cDNA molecules. A single record per CDR3 protein comes from TCRdb applying MiXCR to the 5' RACE reads. The table shows about 84,000 distinct CDR3 sequences, with 12% occurring only once. This clonotype was recorded many times. The gene calls are TRBV12-3 or TRBV12-4 and TRBJ2-3, with no clear D. This clonotype originated in an adult who was a healthcare worker with PCR-confirmed SARS-CoV-2 infection or an uninfected control (not recorded which). Input material: whole blood. DNA of the CDR3: TGTGCCAGCTCCAAAGTCCACAAATCGACAGATACGCAGTATTTT. Translation gives CASSKVHKSTDTQYF.